This T cell receptor (beta chain) was captured in a study of blood T cell repertoires in COVID-19. For the study at large: Collection of acute and convalescent COVID-19 samples took place in the United States, Italy and Spain.

Profiling relied on immunoSEQ multiplex PCR, and the TCRdb table lists in-frame clones only, not all of them. Among 300,000 to 400,000 clones listed, over 70% were seen once. Per germline, CDR1 MNHEY and CDR2 SMNVEV (reference sequence). Unmatched junction bases numbered 7, after V lost 5 bases and J lost 0 bases. This CDR3 is 16 amino acids long. Input material: peripheral blood. The receptor comes from a woman in her forties or fifties with COVID-19, enrolled during active disease. The chain uses TRBV27 and TRBJ2-3; TRBD1 matches at 8 bases. The CDR3 sequence is CASSPRQGPSTDTQYF. The CDR3 DNA follows: TGTGCCAGCAGTCCGAGACAGGGGCCCAGCACAGATACGCAGTATTTT.